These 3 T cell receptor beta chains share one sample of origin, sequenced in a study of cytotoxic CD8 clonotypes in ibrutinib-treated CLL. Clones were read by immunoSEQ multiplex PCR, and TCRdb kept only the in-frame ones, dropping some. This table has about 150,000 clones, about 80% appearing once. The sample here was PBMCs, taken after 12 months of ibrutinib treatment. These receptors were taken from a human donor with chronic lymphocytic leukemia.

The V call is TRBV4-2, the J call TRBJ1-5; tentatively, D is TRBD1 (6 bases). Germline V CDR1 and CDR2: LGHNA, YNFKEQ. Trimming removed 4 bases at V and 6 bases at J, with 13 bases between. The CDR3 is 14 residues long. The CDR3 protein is CASSLQGSGQPQHF. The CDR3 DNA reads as TGTGCCAGCAGCCTACAGGGATCCGGTCAGCCCCAGCATTTT.

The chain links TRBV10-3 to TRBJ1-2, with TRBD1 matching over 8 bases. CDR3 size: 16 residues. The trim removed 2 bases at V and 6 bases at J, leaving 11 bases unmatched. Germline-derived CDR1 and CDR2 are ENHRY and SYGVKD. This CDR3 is CAISEGQGFSKDGYTF. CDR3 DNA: TGTGCCATCAGTGAGGGACAGGGTTTCAGTAAAGATGGCTACACCTTC.

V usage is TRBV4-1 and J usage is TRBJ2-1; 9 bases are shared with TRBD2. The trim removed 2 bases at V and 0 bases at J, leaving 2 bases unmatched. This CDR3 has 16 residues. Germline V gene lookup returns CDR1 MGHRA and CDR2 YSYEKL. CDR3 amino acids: CASSQIAGVSYNEQFF. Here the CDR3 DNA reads TGCGCCAGCAGCCAAATAGCGGGAGTCTCCTACAATGAGCAGTTCTTC.